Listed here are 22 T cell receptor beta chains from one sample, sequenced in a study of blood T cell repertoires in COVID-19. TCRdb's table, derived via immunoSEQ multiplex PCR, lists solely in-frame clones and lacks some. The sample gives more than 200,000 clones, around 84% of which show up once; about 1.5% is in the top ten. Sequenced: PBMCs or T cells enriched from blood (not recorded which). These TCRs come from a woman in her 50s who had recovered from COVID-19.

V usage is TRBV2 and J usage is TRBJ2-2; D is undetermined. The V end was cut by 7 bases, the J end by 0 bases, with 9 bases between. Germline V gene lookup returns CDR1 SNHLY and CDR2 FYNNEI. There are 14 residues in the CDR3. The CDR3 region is CASIREANTGELFF. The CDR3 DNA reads TGTGCCAGCATTCGAGAAGCGAACACCGGGGAGCTGTTTTTT.

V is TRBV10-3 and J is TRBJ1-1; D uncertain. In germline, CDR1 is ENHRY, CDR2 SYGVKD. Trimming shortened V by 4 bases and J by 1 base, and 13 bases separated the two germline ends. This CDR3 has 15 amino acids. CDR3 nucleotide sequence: TGTGCCATCAGTGCGATGATCTCAGGGAACACTGAAGCTTTCTTT. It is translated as CAISAMISGNTEAFF.

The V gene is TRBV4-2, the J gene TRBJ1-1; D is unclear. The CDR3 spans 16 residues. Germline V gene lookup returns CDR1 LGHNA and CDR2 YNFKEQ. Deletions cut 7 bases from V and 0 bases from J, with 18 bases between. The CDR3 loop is CASTRTSQSMNTEAFF. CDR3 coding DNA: TGTGCCAGCACCAGAACTTCCCAAAGTATGAACACTGAAGCTTTCTTT.

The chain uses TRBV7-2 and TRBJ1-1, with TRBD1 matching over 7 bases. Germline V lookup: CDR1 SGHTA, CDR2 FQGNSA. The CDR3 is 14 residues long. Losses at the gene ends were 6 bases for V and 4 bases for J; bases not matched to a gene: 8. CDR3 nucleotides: TGTGCCAGCAGTCGACAGGGTACCGGCACTGAAGCTTTCTTT. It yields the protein CASSRQGTGTEAFF.

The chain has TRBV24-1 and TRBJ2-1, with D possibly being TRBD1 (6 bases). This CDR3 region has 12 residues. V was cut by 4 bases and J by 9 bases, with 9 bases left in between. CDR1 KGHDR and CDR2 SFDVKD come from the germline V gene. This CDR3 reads CATSDDRLEQFF. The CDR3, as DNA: TGTGCCACCAGTGACGACAGGCTTGAGCAGTTCTTC.

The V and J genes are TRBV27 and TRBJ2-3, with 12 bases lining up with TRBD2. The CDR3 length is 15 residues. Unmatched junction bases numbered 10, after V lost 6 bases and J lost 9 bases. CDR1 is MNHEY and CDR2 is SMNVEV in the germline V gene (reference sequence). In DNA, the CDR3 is TGTGCCAGCAGCCGACTAGCGGGGGCGGTGGGAACGCAGTATTTT. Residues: CASSRLAGAVGTQYF.

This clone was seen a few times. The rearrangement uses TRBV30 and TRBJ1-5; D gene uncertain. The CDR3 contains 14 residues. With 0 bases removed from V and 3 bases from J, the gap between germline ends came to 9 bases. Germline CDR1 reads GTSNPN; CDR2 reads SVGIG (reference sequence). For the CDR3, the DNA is TGTGCCTGGAGTGTATCGACATTCAATCAGCCCCAGCATTTT. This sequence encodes CAWSVSTFNQPQHF.

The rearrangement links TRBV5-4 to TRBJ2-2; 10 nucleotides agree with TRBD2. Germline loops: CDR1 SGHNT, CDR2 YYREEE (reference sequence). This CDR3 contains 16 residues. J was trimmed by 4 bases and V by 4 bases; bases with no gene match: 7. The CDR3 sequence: CASSPLAGASTGELFF. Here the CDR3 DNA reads TGTGCCAGCAGCCCTCTAGCGGGGGCGAGCACCGGGGAGCTGTTTTTT.

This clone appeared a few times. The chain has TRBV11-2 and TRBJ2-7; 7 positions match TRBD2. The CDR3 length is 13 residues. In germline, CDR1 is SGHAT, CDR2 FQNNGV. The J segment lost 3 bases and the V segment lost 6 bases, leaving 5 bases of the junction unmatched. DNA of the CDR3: TGTGCCAGCAGACCGAGCGGGAACTACGAGCAGTACTTC. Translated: CASRPSGNYEQYF. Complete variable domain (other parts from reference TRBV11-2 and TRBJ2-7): EAGVAQSPRYKIIEKRQSVAFWCNPISGHATLYWYQQILGQGPKLLIQFQNNGVVDDSQLPKDRFSAERLKGVDSTLKIQPAKLEDSAVYLCASRPSGNYEQYFGPGTRLTVT.

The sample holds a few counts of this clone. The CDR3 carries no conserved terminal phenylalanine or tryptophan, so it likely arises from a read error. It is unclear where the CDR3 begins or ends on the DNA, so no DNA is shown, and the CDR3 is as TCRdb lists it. The CDR3: CASSPARAGVNHD. The chain employs TRBV7-3 and TRBJ2-7; TRBD2, the table's D call, was not compared with the DNA. Germline lookup yields CDR1 SGHTA and CDR2 FQGTGA. The CDR3 is 13 residues long, ends included.

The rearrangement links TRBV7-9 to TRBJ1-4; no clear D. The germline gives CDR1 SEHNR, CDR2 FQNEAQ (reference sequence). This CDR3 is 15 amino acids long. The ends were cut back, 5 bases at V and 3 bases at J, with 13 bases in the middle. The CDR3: CASSARRRANEKLFF. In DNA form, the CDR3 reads TGTGCCAGCAGCGCCAGACGGAGGGCTAATGAAAAACTGTTTTTT.

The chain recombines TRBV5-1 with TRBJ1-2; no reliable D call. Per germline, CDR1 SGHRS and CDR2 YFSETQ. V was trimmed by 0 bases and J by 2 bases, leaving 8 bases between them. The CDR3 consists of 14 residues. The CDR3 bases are TGCGCCAGCAGCTTGGAAAATCCGAACTATGGCTACACCTTC. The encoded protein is CASSLENPNYGYTF.

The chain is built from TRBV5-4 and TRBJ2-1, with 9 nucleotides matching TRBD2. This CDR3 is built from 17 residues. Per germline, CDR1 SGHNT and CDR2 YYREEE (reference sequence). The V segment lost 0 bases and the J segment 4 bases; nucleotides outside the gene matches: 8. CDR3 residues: CASSLDGLAGGYNEQFF. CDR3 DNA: TGTGCCAGCAGCTTGGACGGTCTCGCGGGAGGGTACAATGAGCAGTTCTTC.

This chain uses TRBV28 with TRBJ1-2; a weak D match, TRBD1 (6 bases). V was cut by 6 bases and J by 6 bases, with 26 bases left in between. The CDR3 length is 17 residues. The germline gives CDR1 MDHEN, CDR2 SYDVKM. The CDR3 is CASSTIWGIGDKNGYTF. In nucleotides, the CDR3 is TGTGCCAGCAGCACCATTTGGGGTATCGGGGACAAGAATGGCTACACCTTC.

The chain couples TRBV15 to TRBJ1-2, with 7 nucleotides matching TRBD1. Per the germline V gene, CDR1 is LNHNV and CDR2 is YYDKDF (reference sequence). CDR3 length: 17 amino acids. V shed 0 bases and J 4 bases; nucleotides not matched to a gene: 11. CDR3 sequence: CATSRDVFDGQVYGYTF. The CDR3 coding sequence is TGTGCCACCAGCAGAGATGTGTTCGATGGACAGGTCTATGGCTACACCTTC.

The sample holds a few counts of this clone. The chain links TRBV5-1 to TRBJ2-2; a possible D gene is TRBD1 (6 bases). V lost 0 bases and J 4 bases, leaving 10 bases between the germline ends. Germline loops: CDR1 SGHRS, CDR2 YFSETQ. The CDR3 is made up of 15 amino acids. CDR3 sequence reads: CASSLDRAGTGELFF. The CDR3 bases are TGCGCCAGCAGCTTGGACAGGGCGGGCACCGGGGAGCTGTTTTTT.

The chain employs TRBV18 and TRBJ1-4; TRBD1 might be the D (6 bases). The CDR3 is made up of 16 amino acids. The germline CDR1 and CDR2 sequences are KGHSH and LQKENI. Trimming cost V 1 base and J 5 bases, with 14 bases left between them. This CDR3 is CASSPLPQGSNEKLFF. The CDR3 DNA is TGTGCCAGCTCACCACTTCCTCAGGGGTCCAATGAAAAACTGTTTTTT.

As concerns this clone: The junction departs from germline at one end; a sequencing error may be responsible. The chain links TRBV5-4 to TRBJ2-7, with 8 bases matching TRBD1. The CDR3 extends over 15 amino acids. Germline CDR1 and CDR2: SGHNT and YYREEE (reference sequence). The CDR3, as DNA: TGTGCCAGCAGCGAAGGGGACAGGTTCTCCGACGAGCAGTACTTC. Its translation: CASSEGDRFSDEQYF.

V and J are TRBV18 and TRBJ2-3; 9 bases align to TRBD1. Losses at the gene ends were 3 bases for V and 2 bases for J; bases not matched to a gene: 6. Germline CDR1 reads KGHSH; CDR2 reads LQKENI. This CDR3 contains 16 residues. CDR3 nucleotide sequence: TGTGCCAGCTCACCGCTGACAGGGGGGCTCACAGATACGCAGTATTTT. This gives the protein CASSPLTGGLTDTQYF.

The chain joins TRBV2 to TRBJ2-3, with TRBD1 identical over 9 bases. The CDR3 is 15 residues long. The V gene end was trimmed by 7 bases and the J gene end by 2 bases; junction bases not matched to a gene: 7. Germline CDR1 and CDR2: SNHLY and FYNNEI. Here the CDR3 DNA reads TGTGCCAGCATTGGGGGACAGGGAATCACAGATACGCAGTATTTT. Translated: CASIGGQGITDTQYF.

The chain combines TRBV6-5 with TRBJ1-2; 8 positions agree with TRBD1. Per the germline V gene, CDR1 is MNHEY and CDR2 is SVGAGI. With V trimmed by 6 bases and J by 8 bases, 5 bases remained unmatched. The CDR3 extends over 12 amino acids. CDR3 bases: TGTGCCAGCAGAATGACAGGGGCCGGCTACACCTTC. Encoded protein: CASRMTGAGYTF.

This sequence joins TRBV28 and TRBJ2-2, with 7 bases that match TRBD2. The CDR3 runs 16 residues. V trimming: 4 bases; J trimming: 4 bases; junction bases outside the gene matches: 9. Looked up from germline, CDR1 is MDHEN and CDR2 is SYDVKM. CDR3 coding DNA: TGTGCCAGCAGTTACAATTGGGAGGGGACCACCGGGGAGCTGTTTTTT. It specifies CASSYNWEGTTGELFF.